This T cell receptor beta chain was captured by sequencing in a study of Graves' ophthalmopathy and Graves' hyperthyroidism. Findings and limits, study-wide: Blood was where most expanded thyroid clonotypes above 0.001 frequency also turned up.

Aged 18 to 65, the patients with hyperthyroidism had under 2 months' duration and were newly diagnosed. Exclusion applied to patients with other autoimmune diseases, uncontrolled infections, pregnancy or lactation. CDR1 is SGHRS and CDR2 is YFSETQ in the germline V gene. The CDR3 covers 15 residues. Trimming left V 3 bases short and J 6 bases short, with 18 bases between. TCR beta CDR3 regions were amplified from RNA transcripts. The first-round RT-PCR employed HTBI primers together with the Qiagen OneStep RT-PCR kit. A multiplex PCR was then performed as the second round. Using its own MiXCR run on the multiplex PCR reads, TCRdb lists one record per CDR3 protein. The sample has 400,000 to 450,000 distinct CDR3 sequences, roughly 21% seen once. This clonotype was counted a few times. The antigen remains unidentified.

Sequencing was done on a sample of peripheral blood. The chain joins TRBV5-1 to TRBJ1-1; maybe TRBD1 (6 bases). The clonotype was recovered from a woman in her late teens or twenties with stable Graves' hyperthyroidism. The CDR3 coding sequence is TGCGCCAGCAGCTGGACAAAAGGGGGGAGGTCTGAAGCTTTCTTT. Protein: CASSWTKGGRSEAFF.